The entry below describes one T cell receptor (beta chain). The data derive from a study of shared clonotypes between healthy human individuals. Naive CD8 isolation took CD45RO-negative cells positively selected for CCR7 and excluded terminally differentiated effector memory CD45RA+ cells. Free of recent acute infections or vaccinations, the donors were healthy HIV-negative adults. Method: immunoSEQ multiplex PCR; TCRdb's copy keeps in-frame clones and lacks some. The sample has 600,000 or so clones, 98% seen once. CDR3 length: 16 residues. V gave up 4 bases and J gave up 3 bases; unmatched junction bases: 8. Germline V gene data show CDR1 as LNHNV and CDR2 as YYDKDF (reference sequence).

The chain links TRBV15 to TRBJ1-5; the match to TRBD1 covers 8 bases. This receptor was obtained from a man between 25 and 39 years old in good health. Sample: naive CD8+ T cells sorted from blood. The CDR3 DNA sequence: TGTGCCACCAGCACTCGAAAGGACAGGGTCAATCAGCCCCAGCATTTT. Protein product: CATSTRKDRVNQPQHF.